This TCR beta chain comes out of a study of cytomegalovirus exposure and HLA in healthy donors. Study-wide findings and caveats: HLA allele associations emerged for some 16,000 TCR beta sequences in a later analysis, at 0.05 false discovery rate. TCR beta V segments were, for the most part, productive about 87% or about 30% of the time in an earlier analysis. An apparent linkage of common viral pathogens to several of the most significant clusters emerged in a later analysis.

A multiplex PCR was run with 60 Vbeta primers and 13 Jbeta primers. Repertoires were generated with immunoSEQ multiplex PCR, while TCRdb's copy carries only in-frame clones and drops some. In the table there are more than 85,000 clones, roughly 80% of which are singletons. Germline values: CDR1 MDHEN, CDR2 SYDVKM. The J segment lost 1 base and the V segment lost 1 base, leaving 17 bases of the junction unmatched. The CDR3 is 20 amino acids. This clone was seen more than once but under ten times. Its specificity is unknown. This chain links TRBV28 with TRBJ2-3, with 7 bases fitting TRBD2. The clonotype originates from a woman in her twenties or thirties in good health and CMV-seronegative. The sequenced material came from PBMCs. This chain's CDR3 is CASSLYPLRESGAGTDTQYF. CDR3 DNA: TGTGCCAGCAGTTTATACCCACTGCGGGAGAGTGGCGCTGGCACAGATACGCAGTATTTT.